This TCR beta chain was profiled in a study of cytomegalovirus exposure and HLA in healthy donors. Whole-study findings and limits: It was reported in a later analysis that an Asian-associated ancestry cluster showed fewer N-insertions than the 666-donor mean.

Both 60 Vbeta primers and 13 Jbeta primers went into the PCR. Assay used: immunoSEQ multiplex PCR; TCRdb lists only in-frame clones, some missing. The table shows about 82,000 clones, with less than 80% occurring only once. The CDR3 is made up of 12 amino acids. Per the germline V gene, CDR1 is SGHTA and CDR2 is FQGNSA. V was pared by 11 bases and J by 3 bases, with 13 bases between. About this clone: What it binds is unknown. The same CDR3 also results from other DNA sequences found in this sample.

The sample consisted of PBMCs. The chain carries TRBV7-2 and TRBJ1-1; a weak D match, TRBD1 (6 bases). The clonotype was recovered from a young man in good health and CMV-seropositive. CDR3 DNA: TGTGCCTCAAAACAGGGAGACACTGAAGCTTTCTTT. Amino acid sequence: CASKQGDTEAFF.